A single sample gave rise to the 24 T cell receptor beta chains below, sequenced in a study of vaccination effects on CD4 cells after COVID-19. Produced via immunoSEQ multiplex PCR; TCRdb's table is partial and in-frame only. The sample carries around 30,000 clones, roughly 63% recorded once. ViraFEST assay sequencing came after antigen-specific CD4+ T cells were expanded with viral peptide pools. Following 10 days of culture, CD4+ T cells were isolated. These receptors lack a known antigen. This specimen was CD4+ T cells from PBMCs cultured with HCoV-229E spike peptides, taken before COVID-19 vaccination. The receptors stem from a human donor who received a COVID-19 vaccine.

CDR3 amino acids: CASSRETRSSYNEQFF. In DNA form, the CDR3 reads TGCGCCAGCAGTCGTGAGACTCGAAGCTCCTACAATGAGCAGTTCTTC. The V call is TRBV5-1, the J call TRBJ2-1; the D is unclear. The CDR3 contains 16 residues. Trimming pared 5 bases from V and 0 bases from J, leaving 15 bases between. CDR1 is SGHRS, CDR2 YFSETQ, per germline.

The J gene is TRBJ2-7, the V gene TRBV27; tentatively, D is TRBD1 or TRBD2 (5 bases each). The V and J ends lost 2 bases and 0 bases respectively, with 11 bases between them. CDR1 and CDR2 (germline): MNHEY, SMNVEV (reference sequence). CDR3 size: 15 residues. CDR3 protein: CASSLGTVSSYEQYF. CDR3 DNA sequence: TGTGCCAGCAGTTTAGGGACCGTCAGCTCCTACGAGCAGTACTTC.

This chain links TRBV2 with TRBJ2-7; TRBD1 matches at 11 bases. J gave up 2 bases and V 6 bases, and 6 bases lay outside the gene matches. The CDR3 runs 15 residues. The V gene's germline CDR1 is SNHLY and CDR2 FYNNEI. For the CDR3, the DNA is TGTGCCAGCAGAAGCCCGGGACAGGGGGCCTACGAGCAGTACTTC. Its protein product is CASRSPGQGAYEQYF.

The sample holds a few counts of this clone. The CDR3 DNA sequence: TGTGCCAGTAGTAAGGGGCGGGGCCAGACTTACAATGAGCAGTTCTTC. Its protein is CASSKGRGQTYNEQFF. This chain connects TRBV19 to TRBJ2-1; a possible D gene is TRBD2 (6 bases). This CDR3 contains 16 residues. Germline V gene data show CDR1 as LNHDA and CDR2 as SQIVND (reference sequence). V was pared by 4 bases and J by 4 bases, with 17 bases between. Looking up the rest from reference TRBV19 and TRBJ2-1 gives the full variable domain: DGGITQSPKYLFRKEGQNVTLSCEQNLNHDAMYWYRQDPGQGLRLIYYSQIVNDFQKGDIAEGYSVSREKKESFPLTVTSAQKNPTAFYLCASSKGRGQTYNEQFFGPGTRLTVL.

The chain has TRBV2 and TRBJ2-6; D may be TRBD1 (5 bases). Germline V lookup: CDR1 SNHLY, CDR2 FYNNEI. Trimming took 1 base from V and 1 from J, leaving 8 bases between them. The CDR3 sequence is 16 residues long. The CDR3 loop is CASSEGRQSGANVLTF. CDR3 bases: TGTGCCAGCAGTGAAGGGCGACAGTCTGGGGCCAACGTCCTGACTTTC.

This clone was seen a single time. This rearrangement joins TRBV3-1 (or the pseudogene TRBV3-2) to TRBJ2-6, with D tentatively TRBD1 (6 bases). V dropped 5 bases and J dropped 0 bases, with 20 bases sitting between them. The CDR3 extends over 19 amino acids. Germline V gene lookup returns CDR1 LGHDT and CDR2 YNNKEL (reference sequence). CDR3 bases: TGTGCCAGCAGCAGCCTGGCCGGGACAACCCCCTCTGGGGCCAACGTCCTGACTTTC. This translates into CASSSLAGTTPSGANVLTF.

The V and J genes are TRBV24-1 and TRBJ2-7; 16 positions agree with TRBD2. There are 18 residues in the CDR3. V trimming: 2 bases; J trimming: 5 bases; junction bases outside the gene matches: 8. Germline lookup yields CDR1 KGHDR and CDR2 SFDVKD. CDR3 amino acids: CATSDSGTSGRALNEQYF. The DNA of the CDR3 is TGTGCCACCAGTGATTCCGGGACTAGCGGGAGGGCCCTGAACGAGCAGTACTTC.

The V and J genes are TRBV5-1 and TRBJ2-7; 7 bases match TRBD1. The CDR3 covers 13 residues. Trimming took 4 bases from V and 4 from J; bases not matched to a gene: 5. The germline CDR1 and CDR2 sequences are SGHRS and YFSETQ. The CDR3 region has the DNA TGCGCCAGCAGCATAAGACAGGGTTACGAGCAGTACTTC. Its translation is CASSIRQGYEQYF.

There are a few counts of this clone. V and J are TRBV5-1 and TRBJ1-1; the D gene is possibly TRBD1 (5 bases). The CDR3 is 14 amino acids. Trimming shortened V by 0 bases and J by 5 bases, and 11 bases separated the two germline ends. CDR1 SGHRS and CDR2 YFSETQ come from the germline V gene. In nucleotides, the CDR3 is TGCGCCAGCAGCTTGGGGCAGGGTGGGACTGAAGCTTTCTTT. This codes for CASSLGQGGTEAFF.

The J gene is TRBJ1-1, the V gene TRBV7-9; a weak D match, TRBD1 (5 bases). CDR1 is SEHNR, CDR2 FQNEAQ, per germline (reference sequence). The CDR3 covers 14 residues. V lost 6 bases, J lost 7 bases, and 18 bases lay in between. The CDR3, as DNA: TGTGCCAGCAGGGGGGACCGCCACCTCAATGAAGCTTTCTTT. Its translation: CASRGDRHLNEAFF.

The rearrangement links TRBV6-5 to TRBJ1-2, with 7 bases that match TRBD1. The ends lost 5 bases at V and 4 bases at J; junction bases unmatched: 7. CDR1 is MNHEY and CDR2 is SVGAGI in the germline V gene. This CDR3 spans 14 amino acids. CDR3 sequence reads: CASSPGPGGYGYTF. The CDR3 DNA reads TGTGCCAGCAGTCCGGGCCCAGGGGGCTATGGCTACACCTTC.

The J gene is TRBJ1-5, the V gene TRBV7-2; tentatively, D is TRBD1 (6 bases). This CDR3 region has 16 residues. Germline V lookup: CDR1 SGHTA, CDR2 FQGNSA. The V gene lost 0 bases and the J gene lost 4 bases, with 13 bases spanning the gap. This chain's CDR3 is CASSLAQGKGNQPQHF. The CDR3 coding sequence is TGTGCCAGCAGCTTAGCGCAGGGGAAGGGAAATCAGCCCCAGCATTTT. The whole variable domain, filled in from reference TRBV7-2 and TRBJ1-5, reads GAGVSQSPSNKVTEKGKDVELRCDPISGHTALYWYRQSLGQGLEFLIYFQGNSAPDKSGLPSDRFSAERTGGSVSTLTIQRTQQEDSAVYLCASSLAQGKGNQPQHFGDGTRLSIL.

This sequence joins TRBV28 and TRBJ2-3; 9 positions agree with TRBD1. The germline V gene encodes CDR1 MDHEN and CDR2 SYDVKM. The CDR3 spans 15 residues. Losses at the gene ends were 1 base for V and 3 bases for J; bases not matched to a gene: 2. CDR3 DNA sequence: TGTGCCAGCAGTTTATCGACAGGGGGAACAGATACGCAGTATTTT. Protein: CASSLSTGGTDTQYF.

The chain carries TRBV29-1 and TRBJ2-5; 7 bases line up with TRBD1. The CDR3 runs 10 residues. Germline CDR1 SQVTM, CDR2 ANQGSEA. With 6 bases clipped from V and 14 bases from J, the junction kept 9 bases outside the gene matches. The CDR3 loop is CSVLGQEKYF. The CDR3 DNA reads TGCAGCGTCCTAGGACAGGAGAAATACTTC. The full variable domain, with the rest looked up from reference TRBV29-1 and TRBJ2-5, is SAVISQKPSRDICQRGTSLTIQCQVDSQVTMMFWYRQQPGQSLTLIATANQGSEATYESGFVIDKFPISRPNLTFSTLTVSNMSPEDSSIYLCSVLGQEKYFGPGTRLLVL.

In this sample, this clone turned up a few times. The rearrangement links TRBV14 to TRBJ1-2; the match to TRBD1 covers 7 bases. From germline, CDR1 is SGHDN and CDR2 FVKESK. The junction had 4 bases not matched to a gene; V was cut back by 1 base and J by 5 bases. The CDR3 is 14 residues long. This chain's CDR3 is CASSQARTGYGYTF. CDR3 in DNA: TGTGCCAGCAGCCAAGCCCGGACAGGATATGGCTACACCTTC.

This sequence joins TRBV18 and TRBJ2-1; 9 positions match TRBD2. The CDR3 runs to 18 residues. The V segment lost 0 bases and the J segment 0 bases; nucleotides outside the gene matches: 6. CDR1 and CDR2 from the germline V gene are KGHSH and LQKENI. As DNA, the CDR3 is TGTGCCAGCTCACCACCGGGGGGTAGCGGGGGCTCCTACAATGAGCAGTTCTTC. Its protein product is CASSPPGGSGGSYNEQFF. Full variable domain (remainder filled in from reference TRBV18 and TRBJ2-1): NAGVMQNPRHLVRRRGQEARLRCSPMKGHSHVYWYRQLPEEGLKFMVYLQKENIIDESGMPKERFSAEFPKEGPSILRIQQVVRGDSAAYFCASSPPGGSGGSYNEQFFGPGTRLTVL.

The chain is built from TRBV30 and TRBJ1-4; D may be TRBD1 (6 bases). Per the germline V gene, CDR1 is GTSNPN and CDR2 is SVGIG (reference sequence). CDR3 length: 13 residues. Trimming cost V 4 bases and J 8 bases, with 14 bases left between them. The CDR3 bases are TGTGCCTGGACTACAGGGTTACGGGAAAAACTGTTTTTT. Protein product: CAWTTGLREKLFF.

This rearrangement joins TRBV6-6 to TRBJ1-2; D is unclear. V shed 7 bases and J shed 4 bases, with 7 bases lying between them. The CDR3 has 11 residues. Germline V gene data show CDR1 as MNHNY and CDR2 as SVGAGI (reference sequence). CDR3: CASTGFYGYTF. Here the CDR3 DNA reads TGTGCCAGCACCGGTTTCTATGGCTACACCTTC.

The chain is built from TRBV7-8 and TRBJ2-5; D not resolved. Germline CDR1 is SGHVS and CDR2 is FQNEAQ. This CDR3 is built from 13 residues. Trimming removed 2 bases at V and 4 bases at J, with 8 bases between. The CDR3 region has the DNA TGTGCCAGCAGCTTATCGAGAGGAGAGACCCAGTACTTC. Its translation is CASSLSRGETQYF.

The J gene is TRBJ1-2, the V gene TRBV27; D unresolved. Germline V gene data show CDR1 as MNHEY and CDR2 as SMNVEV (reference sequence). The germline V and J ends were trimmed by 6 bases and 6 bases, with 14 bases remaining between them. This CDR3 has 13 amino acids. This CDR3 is CASRTTGNHGYTF. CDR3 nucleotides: TGTGCCAGCAGGACTACCGGGAACCATGGCTACACCTTC.

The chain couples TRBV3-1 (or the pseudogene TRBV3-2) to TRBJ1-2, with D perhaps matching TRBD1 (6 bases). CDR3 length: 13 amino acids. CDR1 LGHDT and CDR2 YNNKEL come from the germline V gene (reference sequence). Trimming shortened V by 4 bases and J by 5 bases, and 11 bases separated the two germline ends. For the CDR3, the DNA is TGTGCCAGCAGCCTGGGACATACTTATGGCTACACCTTC. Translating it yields CASSLGHTYGYTF.

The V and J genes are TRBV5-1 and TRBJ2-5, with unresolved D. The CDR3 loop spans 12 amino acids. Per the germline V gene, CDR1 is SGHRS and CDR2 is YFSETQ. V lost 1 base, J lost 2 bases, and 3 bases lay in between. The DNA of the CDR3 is TGCGCCAGCAGCTTGCAGCAAGAGACCCAGTACTTC. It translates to CASSLQQETQYF.

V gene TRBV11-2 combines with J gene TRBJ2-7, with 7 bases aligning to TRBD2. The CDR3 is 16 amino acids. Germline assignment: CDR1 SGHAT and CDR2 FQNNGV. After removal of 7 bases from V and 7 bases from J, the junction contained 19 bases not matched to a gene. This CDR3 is CASTSPRGGRPGEQYF. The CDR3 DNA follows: TGTGCCAGCACCTCCCCTAGGGGCGGGAGACCGGGTGAGCAGTACTTC.

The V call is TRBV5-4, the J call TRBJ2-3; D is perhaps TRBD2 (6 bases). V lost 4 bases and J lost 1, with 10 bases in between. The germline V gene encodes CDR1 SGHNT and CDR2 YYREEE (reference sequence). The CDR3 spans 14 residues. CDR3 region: CASSDPSGTDTQYF. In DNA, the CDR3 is TGTGCCAGCAGCGATCCTAGCGGCACAGATACGCAGTATTTT.